The source of this TCR beta chain is a study of blood T cell repertoires in COVID-19. Study context: Sites across the United States, Italy and Spain contributed samples from acute and convalescent COVID-19. PBMCs, B-cell-depleted T cells, or T cells provided the cDNA or gDNA that made up the material.

As originally analysed: It was from reference gene primer amplification that nucleated cell counts were estimated. Method: immunoSEQ multiplex PCR; TCRdb's copy keeps in-frame clones and lacks some. That table is the source of V, J and clone size, and D and trimming were worked out from the DNA. In the table there are some 210,000 clones, approximately 90% of which are singletons. Per the germline V gene, CDR1 is SGHTA and CDR2 is FQGTGA. V lost 2 bases to trimming and J lost 0 bases, with 8 bases between them. The CDR3 totals 14 residues. The source is a woman between 35 and 50 years old who had recovered from COVID-19. V and J are TRBV7-3 and TRBJ2-7, with a tentative D call TRBD2 (5 bases). The sample comprised peripheral blood. The CDR3 spells CASSLAGSSYEQYF. DNA of the CDR3: TGTGCCAGCAGCTTAGCGGGTAGCTCCTACGAGCAGTACTTC.